This T cell receptor beta chain derives from a study of blood T cell repertoires in COVID-19 (dated by TCRdb to between 2020 and 2021). Background for the entire study: Collaborator samples came from the United States, Italy and Spain and covered acute and convalescent phases of COVID-19. The repertoires were made available in a free public database intended to serve as a resource for research on the immune response to SARS-CoV-2. The prospective study material was composed of cDNA or gDNA derived from T cells, B-cell-depleted T cells, or PBMCs. The samples were drawn from the first 160 participants of the ongoing ImmuneRACE study and from 1,254 subjects provided by 6 global collaborators. The dataset comprised deeply sampled blood TCRbeta repertoires from subjects exposed to, actively infected with, or recovered from COVID-19. The sample metadata nearly always contained a de-identified subject ID, COVID-19 status, age in years and sex. Where HLA class I and class II types were available, the types were taken from metadata supplied by the sample provider, not from assay-based typing. What the work shows at the level of the full study, not this receptor alone: The amount of clinical and demographic metadata varied by source and participant and was provided uncurated.

Each collaborating institution followed its own protocols to collect whole blood in K2EDTA tubes. For TCRbeta analysis, collaborator samples were shipped as frozen whole blood, as isolated PBMCs, or as DNA extracted from either sample type. Comments on this clone: There is no known antigen for this receptor. Base qualities are not provided; no much larger clone lies one nucleotide away.

From the cysteine up to the phenylalanine, the CDR3 has a length of 14 residues. Of all the DNA, just the CDR3 is kept, 42 bases in frame from base 1. In the germline V gene, CDR1 corresponds to KGHDR and CDR2 to SFDVKD. Trimming removed 3 bases from V and 7 bases from J; the gene matches leave 5 bases unexplained. The immunoSEQ Assay, a bias-controlled multiplex PCR, was used to amplify TCRbeta CDR3 regions from genomic DNA. As for how the authors treated the data: The number of nucleated cells in each sample was estimated by amplification of reference gene primers within the assay. Sequence reads were collapsed and filtered to measure the absolute abundance of every unique TCRbeta CDR3 rearrangement. Productive Simpson clonality was computed per sample as the square root of Simpson's diversity index over productive rearrangements. Here the immuneACCESS table is served through TCRdb, limited to in-frame sequences with V and J called. Missing clones are a known gap in these copies; in checked studies unresolved V genes cover under half, and the rest lacks a known reason. V and J calls and clone size are copied from that table; D and trimming were computed from the DNA. This sample has some 70,000 clones in its table, and over 80% of those were observed once. Of the sample, 1.8% is held by the ten largest clones.

The sequence is built from TRBV24-1 and TRBJ2-1; a stretch of 7 junction bases matches TRBD1. This clonotype was obtained from a woman aged 55-70 years with acute or convalescent COVID-19. Sequenced sample: peripheral blood. The sequence in DNA is TGTGCCACCAGTGATCGCGACAGGGTGAATGAGCAGTTCTTC. Its coded protein is CATSDRDRVNEQFF.